This T cell receptor (beta chain) was captured by sequencing in a study of identical twins. TCRdb re-called the 5' RACE reads through MiXCR, storing one row per CDR3 protein. The table shows 540,000 or so distinct CDR3 sequences, with 20% to 25% occurring only once. Germline CDR1 reads DFQATT; CDR2 reads SNEGSKA (reference sequence). Trimming took 2 bases from V and 7 from J, leaving 6 bases between them. The CDR3 consists of 11 residues. With respect to this clonotype: What it binds is not known.

Regarding the study as a whole: Abundant beta clonotypes from cord blood bore fewer insertions; memory repertoires lacked this pattern. Invariant T cells like MAIT and iNKT could partly confound the zero-insertion analyses. The conclusions drew on cross-sectional statistical analysis instead of tracking the same donors. Models predicted too little out-of-frame TCR alpha sharing in monozygotic twins.

A further study also used this sample, focusing on yellow fever vaccine responses in identical twins.

The sequenced sample was CD4+ T cells sorted from blood. The sequence came from a woman aged 18 to 35 in good health. The V and J genes are TRBV20-1 and TRBJ2-1, with D hard to call. The CDR3 region has the DNA TGCAGTGCTAGACCCCCAAATGAGCAGTTCTTC. Protein product: CSARPPNEQFF.